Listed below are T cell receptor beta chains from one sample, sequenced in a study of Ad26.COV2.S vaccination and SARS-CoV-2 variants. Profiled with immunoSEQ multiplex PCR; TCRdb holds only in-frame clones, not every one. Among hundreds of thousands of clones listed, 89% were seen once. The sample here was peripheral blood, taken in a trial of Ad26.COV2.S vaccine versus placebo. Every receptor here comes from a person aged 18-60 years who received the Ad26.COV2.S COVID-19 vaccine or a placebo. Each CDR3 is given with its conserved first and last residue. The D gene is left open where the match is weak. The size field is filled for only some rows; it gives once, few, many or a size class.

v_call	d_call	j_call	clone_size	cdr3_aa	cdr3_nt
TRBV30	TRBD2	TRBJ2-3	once	CAWSGLAGNTDTQYF	TGTGCCTGGAGTGGACTAGCGGGGAACACAGATACGCAGTATTTT
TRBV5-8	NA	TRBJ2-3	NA	CASSLVPDTQYF	TGTGCCAGCAGCTTGGTTCCAGATACGCAGTATTTT
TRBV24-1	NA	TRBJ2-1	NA	CATSDRGEGNEQFF	TGTGCCACCAGTGATCGAGGAGAGGGGAATGAGCAGTTCTTC
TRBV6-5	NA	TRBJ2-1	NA	CASSYWVGGSSNEQFF	TGTGCCAGCAGTTACTGGGTGGGAGGCAGCTCCAATGAGCAGTTCTTC
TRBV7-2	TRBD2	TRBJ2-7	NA	CASSGTSSPVYEQYF	TGTGCCAGCAGCGGGACTAGTTCGCCGGTTTACGAGCAGTACTTC
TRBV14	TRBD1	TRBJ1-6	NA	CASSRYTGGLALHF	TGTGCCAGCAGCCGGTACACAGGGGGTTTGGCCCTCCACTTT
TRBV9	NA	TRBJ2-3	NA	CASSVGQNTDTQYF	TGTGCCAGCAGCGTAGGGCAGAACACAGATACGCAGTATTTT
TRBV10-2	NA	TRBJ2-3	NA	CASGFDRAVSSTDTQYF	TGCGCCAGTGGGTTCGATAGGGCGGTTTCTAGCACAGATACGCAGTATTTT
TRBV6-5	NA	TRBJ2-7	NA	CASSLGGYEQYF	TGTGCCAGCAGCTTAGGGGGCTACGAGCAGTACTTC
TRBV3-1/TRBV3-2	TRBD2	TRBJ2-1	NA	CASSQVLAGGVFF	TGTGCCAGCAGCCAGGTACTAGCGGGAGGCGTGTTCTTC
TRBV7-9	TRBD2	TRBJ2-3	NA	CASSLAKPSGVTDTQYF	TGTGCCAGCAGCTTAGCGAAGCCTAGCGGTGTCACAGATACGCAGTATTTT
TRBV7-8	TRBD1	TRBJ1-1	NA	CASSSQDRGQPEAFF	TGTGCCAGCAGCTCCCAGGACAGGGGGCAGCCTGAAGCTTTCTTT
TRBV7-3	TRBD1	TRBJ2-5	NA	CASSSGTGETQYF	TGTGCCAGCAGCTCGGGGACAGGGGAGACCCAGTACTTC
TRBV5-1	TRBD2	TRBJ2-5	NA	CASSLLATQETQYF	TGCGCCAGCAGCTTACTAGCGACCCAAGAGACCCAGTACTTC
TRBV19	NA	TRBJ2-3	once	CASSILGWTADTDTQYF	TGTGCCAGTAGTATATTGGGGTGGACAGCCGACACAGATACGCAGTATTTT
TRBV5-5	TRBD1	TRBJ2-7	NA	CASSYRDRGREQYF	TGTGCCAGCAGCTACCGGGACAGGGGGCGCGAGCAGTACTTC
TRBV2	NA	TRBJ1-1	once	CASSRSRDGEEAFF	TGTGCCAGCAGTAGGAGCAGGGACGGGGAAGAAGCTTTCTTT
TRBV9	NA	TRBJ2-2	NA	CASTRVGGHTGELFF	TGTGCCAGCACCCGGGTGGGAGGACATACCGGGGAGCTGTTTTTT
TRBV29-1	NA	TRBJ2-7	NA	CSVGGDYEQYF	TGCAGCGTTGGGGGTGACTACGAGCAGTACTTC
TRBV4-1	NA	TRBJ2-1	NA	CASSQVDHEQFF	TGCGCCAGCAGCCAAGTGGACCATGAGCAGTTCTTC
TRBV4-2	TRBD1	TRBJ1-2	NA	CASSPGQGLHYGYTF	TGTGCCAGCAGCCCCGGACAGGGGTTGCACTATGGCTACACCTTC
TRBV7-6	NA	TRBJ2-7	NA	CASSLVGYEQYF	TGTGCCAGCAGCTTAGTGGGCTACGAGCAGTACTTC
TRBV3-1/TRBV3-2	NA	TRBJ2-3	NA	CPRLTRDTRTDTQYF	TGTCCTCGTCTTACTCGGGACACCCGCACAGATACGCAGTATTTT
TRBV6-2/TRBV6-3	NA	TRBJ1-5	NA	CASSIGTSGQPQHF	TGTGCCAGCAGTATCGGGACATCGGGTCAGCCCCAGCATTTT
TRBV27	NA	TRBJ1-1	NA	CASSFRGTEAFF	TGTGCCAGCAGTTTCCGGGGGACTGAAGCTTTCTTT
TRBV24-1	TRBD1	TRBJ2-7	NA	CATSDAQGADEQYF	TGTGCCACCAGTGATGCGCAGGGGGCGGACGAGCAGTACTTC
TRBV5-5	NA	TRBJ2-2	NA	CASSLVGPGELFF	TGTGCCAGCAGCTTGGTGGGTCCCGGGGAGCTGTTTTTT
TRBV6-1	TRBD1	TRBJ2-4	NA	CASSEVQGLAKNIQYF	TGTGCCAGCAGTGAAGTACAGGGGTTAGCCAAAAACATTCAGTACTTC
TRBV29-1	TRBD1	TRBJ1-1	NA	CSEWAGGHTEAFF	TGCAGCGAATGGGCAGGGGGGCACACTGAAGCTTTCTTT
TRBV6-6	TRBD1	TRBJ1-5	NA	CASSPGPDRGHQPQHF	TGTGCCAGCAGCCCCGGCCCGGACAGGGGTCATCAGCCCCAGCATTTT
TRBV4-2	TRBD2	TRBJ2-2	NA	CASSLERGGNTGELFF	TGTGCCAGCAGCCTAGAGCGGGGGGGCAACACCGGGGAGCTGTTTTTT
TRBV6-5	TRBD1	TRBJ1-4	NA	CASRTGGEKLFF	TGTGCCAGCAGGACAGGGGGGGAAAAACTGTTTTTT
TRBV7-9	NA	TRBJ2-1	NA	CASSLNGNEQFF	TGTGCCAGCAGCTTAAACGGGAATGAGCAGTTCTTC
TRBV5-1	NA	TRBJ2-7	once	CASSLSALYEQYF	TGCGCCAGCAGCTTGAGCGCACTATACGAGCAGTACTTC
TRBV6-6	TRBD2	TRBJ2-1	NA	CASSSTSGMNEQFF	TGTGCCAGCAGTTCCACTAGCGGGATGAATGAGCAGTTCTTC
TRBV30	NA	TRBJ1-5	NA	CAWSVMGSGNQPQHF	TGTGCCTGGAGTGTAATGGGGAGTGGCAATCAGCCCCAGCATTTT
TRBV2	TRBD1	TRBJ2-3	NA	CASITGTGRADTQYF	TGTGCCAGCATTACCGGGACAGGGAGGGCAGATACGCAGTATTTT
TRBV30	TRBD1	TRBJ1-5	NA	CAWSFRDRGIQPQHF	TGTGCCTGGAGTTTCCGGGACAGGGGAATTCAGCCCCAGCATTTT
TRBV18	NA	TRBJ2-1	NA	CASSPLADEQFF	TGTGCCAGCTCACCCTTAGCCGATGAGCAGTTCTTC
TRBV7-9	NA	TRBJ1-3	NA	CASSLDRDAGNTIYF	TGTGCCAGCAGCTTAGACAGGGACGCTGGAAACACCATATATTTT
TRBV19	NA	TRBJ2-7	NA	CASSRKENGYEQYF	TGTGCCAGTAGTAGAAAGGAAAATGGCTACGAGCAGTACTTC
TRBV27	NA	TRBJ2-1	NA	CASSSRGNEQFF	TGTGCCAGCAGTTCCAGGGGCAATGAGCAGTTCTTC
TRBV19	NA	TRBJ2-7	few	CASRDRGAYEQYF	TGTGCCAGTCGCGATAGGGGGGCCTACGAGCAGTACTTC
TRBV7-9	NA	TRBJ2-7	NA	CASSGNRDSYEQYF	TGTGCCAGCAGCGGAAACAGGGATTCTTACGAGCAGTACTTC
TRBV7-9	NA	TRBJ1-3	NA	CASSSTGSGNTIYF	TGTGCCAGCAGCTCCACAGGGTCTGGAAACACCATATATTTT
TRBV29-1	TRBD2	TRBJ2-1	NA	CSVEIGRLGNYNEQFF	TGCAGCGTTGAAATCGGGAGGCTGGGTAACTACAATGAGCAGTTCTTC
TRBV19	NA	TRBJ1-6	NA	CASALLGGAGNSPLHF	TGTGCCAGTGCCTTATTGGGGGGCGCAGGGAATTCACCCCTCCACTTT
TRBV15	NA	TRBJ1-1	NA	CATSSSGRNTEAFF	TGTGCCACCAGCTCCTCCGGACGTAACACTGAAGCTTTCTTT
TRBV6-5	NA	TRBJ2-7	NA	CASSPDSTYEQYF	TGTGCCAGCAGCCCAGACAGCACCTACGAGCAGTACTTC
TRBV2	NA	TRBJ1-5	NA	CASSGGAEYSNQPQHF	TGTGCCAGCAGTGGAGGGGCAGAGTATAGCAATCAGCCCCAGCATTTT
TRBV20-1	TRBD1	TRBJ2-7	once	CSAGQGAEQYF	TGCAGTGCAGGACAGGGAGCCGAGCAGTACTTC
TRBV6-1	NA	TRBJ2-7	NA	CASRGLIAGQTYEQYF	TGTGCCAGCCGTGGGTTGATCGCGGGGCAGACCTACGAGCAGTACTTC
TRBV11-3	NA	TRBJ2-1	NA	CASSLSGGRYNEQFF	TGTGCCAGCAGCTTATCGGGGGGCCGCTACAATGAGCAGTTCTTC
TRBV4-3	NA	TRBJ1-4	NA	CASSHGVGGEKLFF	TGCGCCAGCAGCCACGGCGTGGGGGGGGAAAAACTGTTTTTT
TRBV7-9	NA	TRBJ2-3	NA	CASSLEGVSTDTQYF	TGTGCCAGCAGCTTAGAAGGCGTAAGCACAGATACGCAGTATTTT
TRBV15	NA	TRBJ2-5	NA	CATSSGRGGQETQYF	TGTGCCACCAGCAGCGGCCGAGGCGGGCAAGAGACCCAGTACTTC
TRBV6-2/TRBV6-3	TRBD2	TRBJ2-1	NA	CASSYGRLAGNNEQFF	TGTGCCAGCAGTTACGGTCGTCTAGCGGGGAACAATGAGCAGTTCTTC
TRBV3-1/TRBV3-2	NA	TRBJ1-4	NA	CASSQVGDEKLFF	TGTGCCAGCAGCCAAGTAGGGGATGAAAAACTGTTTTTT
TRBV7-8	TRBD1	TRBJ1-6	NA	CASGVDRVGNSPLHF	TGTGCCAGCGGAGTCGACAGGGTCGGTAATTCACCCCTCCACTTT